The 14 T cell receptor beta chains in this list originate from one sample, sequenced in a study of blood T cell repertoires in COVID-19. Using immunoSEQ multiplex PCR, the repertoire was profiled, and TCRdb retains in-frame clones only, with some absent. In the table there are approximately 100,000 clones, 70% to 80% of which are singletons. Input material: peripheral blood. The receptors shown here come from an older man with active or convalescent COVID-19.

This chain connects TRBV5-1 to TRBJ2-1, with TRBD1 matching 8 bases. Germline assignment: CDR1 SGHRS and CDR2 YFSETQ. The CDR3 is made up of 16 amino acids. J gave up 11 bases and V 1 base, and 14 bases lay outside the gene matches. CDR3 residues: CASSLSDRGLSLQQFF. Here the CDR3 DNA reads TGCGCCAGCAGCTTGTCAGACAGGGGTCTGTCGCTGCAGCAGTTCTTC.

The gene calls are TRBV3-1 (or the pseudogene TRBV3-2) and TRBJ2-3; D possibly corresponds to TRBD2 (6 bases). Trimming removed 5 bases from V and 0 bases from J, with 9 bases in between. The CDR3 has 14 residues. Germline CDR1 reads LGHDT; CDR2 reads YNNKEL (reference sequence). The CDR3 protein is CASSRAGSTDTQYF. CDR3 DNA sequence: TGTGCCAGCAGCAGGGCGGGGAGCACAGATACGCAGTATTTT.

The chain employs TRBV7-6 and TRBJ2-1; TRBD2 is a possible D gene (6 bases). V was pared by 1 base and J by 0 bases, with 13 bases between. The CDR3 contains 17 residues. Germline CDR1 and CDR2: SGHVS and FNYEAQ. The CDR3 DNA reads as TGTGCCAGCAGCTTAGGTTCTAGCGTAAACTCCTACAATGAGCAGTTCTTC. As protein: CASSLGSSVNSYNEQFF.

The genes are TRBV20-1 and TRBJ2-3; unclear D gene. From germline, CDR1 is DFQATT and CDR2 SNEGSKA (reference sequence). This CDR3 region has 10 residues. V was cut by 5 bases and J by 10 bases, with 10 bases left in between. CDR3 DNA: TGCAGTGCTCTTAGCAGCTCGCAGTATTTT. Amino acids: CSALSSSQYF.

The chain recombines TRBV19 with TRBJ1-2; maybe TRBD1 (5 bases). CDR1 and CDR2 from the germline V gene are LNHDA and SQIVND (reference sequence). This CDR3 is built from 15 residues. Deletions cut 5 bases from V and 6 bases from J, with 19 bases between. CDR3 amino acids: CASSAKAVLGDGYTF. The CDR3 DNA reads TGTGCCAGTAGTGCCAAGGCCGTTCTAGGGGATGGCTACACCTTC.

This chain uses TRBV29-1 with TRBJ1-2, with D maybe TRBD1 (5 bases). CDR1 SQVTM and CDR2 ANQGSEA come from the germline V gene. V shed 6 bases and J shed 5 bases, with 13 bases lying between them. The CDR3 covers 12 residues. The CDR3 is CSVGGQGYGYTF. CDR3 bases: TGCAGCGTCGGAGGGCAGGGTTATGGCTACACCTTC. Supplemented by reference TRBV29-1 and TRBJ1-2, the full variable domain reads SAVISQKPSRDICQRGTSLTIQCQVDSQVTMMFWYRQQPGQSLTLIATANQGSEATYESGFVIDKFPISRPNLTFSTLTVSNMSPEDSSIYLCSVGGQGYGYTFGSGTRLTVV.

J is TRBJ2-7 and V is TRBV3-1 (or the pseudogene TRBV3-2); D possibly corresponds to TRBD2 (5 bases). The CDR3 is 13 amino acids. Germline assignment: CDR1 LGHDT and CDR2 YNNKEL (reference sequence). V was shortened by 0 bases and J by 5 bases, with 8 bases between the two germline ends. The CDR3 nucleotides are TGTGCCAGCAGCCAAGATGGAGGAAACGAGCAGTACTTC. Protein: CASSQDGGNEQYF.

J is TRBJ1-1 and V is TRBV28; no reliable D call. Per the germline V gene, CDR1 is MDHEN and CDR2 is SYDVKM. This CDR3 contains 12 residues. Trimming left V 6 bases short and J 7 bases short, with 12 bases between. The CDR3 DNA follows: TGTGCCAGCAGCAAAAGGACTGTTGAAGCTTTCTTT. It translates to CASSKRTVEAFF. Variable domain in full (rest from reference TRBV28 and TRBJ1-1): DVKVTQSSRYLVKRTGEKVFLECVQDMDHENMFWYRQDPGLGLRLIYFSYDVKMKEKGDIPEGYSVSREKKERFSLILESASTNQTSMYLCASSKRTVEAFFGQGTRLTVV.

The chain combines TRBV30 with TRBJ1-1, with 8 bases aligning to TRBD1. This CDR3 region has 15 residues. Unmatched junction bases numbered 12, after V lost 3 bases and J lost 6 bases. Germline CDR1 and CDR2: GTSNPN and SVGIG (reference sequence). CDR3 nucleotides: TGTGCCTGGAGGGGGGGCCAGGGGGCGCGTTCTGAAGCTTTCTTT. Translation: CAWRGGQGARSEAFF.

The V call is TRBV18, the J call TRBJ1-5; D ambiguous. Germline CDR1 KGHSH, CDR2 LQKENI. Trimming took 9 bases from V and 3 from J, leaving 12 bases between them. This CDR3 is 13 amino acids long. The DNA for the CDR3 is TGTGCCAGTCGCGAGGGTAACAATCAGCCCCAGCATTTT. Translated, it gives CASREGNNQPQHF.

This clone was seen only a few times. The genes are TRBV18 and TRBJ2-7; a weak D match, TRBD2 (5 bases). CDR1 is KGHSH, CDR2 LQKENI, per germline. Between the trimmed V and J ends, which lost 3 bases and 4 bases, there was a span of 10 bases. The CDR3 has 13 residues. The CDR3 DNA reads as TGTGCCAGCTCACCCGGGATAAGATACGAGCAGTACTTC. It specifies CASSPGIRYEQYF.

The chain combines TRBV6-4 with TRBJ1-3; no clear D gene. Germline CDR1 is MRHNA and CDR2 is SNTAGT. Trimming stripped 4 bases from V and 4 bases from J, with 8 bases between. The CDR3 contains 13 residues. The CDR3 protein is CASSAPGGNTIYF. The CDR3 DNA is TGTGCCAGCAGTGCCCCGGGGGGAAACACCATATATTTT.

The rearrangement links TRBV21-1 to TRBJ1-1; the DNA was not used to check the table's D call, TRBD1. TRBV21-1 constitutes a pseudogene. This CDR3 has 14 amino acids. The CDR3 region has the DNA TGTGCCAGCAGCCCTCGGACAACCTTCACTGAAGCTTTCTTT. Translated: CASSPRTTFTEAFF.

The V call is TRBV5-6, the J call TRBJ2-3; D ambiguous. V was trimmed by 2 bases and J by 5 bases, leaving 9 bases between them. CDR3 length: 13 amino acids. Germline CDR1 is SGHDT and CDR2 is YYEEEE. DNA of the CDR3: TGTGCCAGCAGCTTAAGTTGGCTAGATACGCAGTATTTT. It translates to CASSLSWLDTQYF.